The present entry profiles one TCR beta chain with its context. Its specific antigen is unknown. Qualities for individual bases were not recorded, and no much larger clone is one base off. Taken from cysteine to phenylalanine, the CDR3 has 15 residues. Kept here is only the CDR3 DNA, which spans 45 bases and is read in frame from base 1. Unmatched junction bases come to 1, with V trimmed by 3 bases and J by 2 bases. CDR1 and CDR2 are drawn from the germline V gene: MGHRA, YSYEKL. This sample stems from a study of intratumoral heterogeneity in liver cancer. In terms of the full investigation: In the full cohort of more than twelve patients, the median age was roughly 65 years and the majority of patients were male. The study combined RNA-seq, DNA sequencing, TCR-seq and SNP array data from multiple regions of hepatocellular carcinoma specimens to study intratumor heterogeneity. Of the roughly 73 multiregional samples collected from 15 or so HCC patients in the overall cohort, 45 to 55 were tumoral regions and roughly 20 were adjacent nontumoral regions. Overall study outcomes, separate from this receptor: According to the report, TCR sequencing confirmed the RNA-seq-based estimates of regional differences in tumor-infiltrating lymphocyte burden. The authors noted a relatively low number of patients and under-sampled tumor-infiltrating lymphocyte representation as limitations. No significant difference in overall T cell clonality was found between tumor regions within either sequenced patient. In each sequenced patient, significantly more unique T-cell clonal expansions were found in tumor region a than in region b.

The immunoSEQ assay was used to sequence TCR beta chain CDR3 regions from genomic DNA. Rearranged VDJ segments were amplified with primers annealing to V and J segments. Turning to the authors' computational methods: The ImmunoSeq Analyzer software was used to compute clonality and richness metrics. Clones with differential abundance between regions were identified with Fisher's exact test combined with a beta-binomial method for additional stringency. Not all clones reach the TCRdb copy of this immuneACCESS table, which keeps in-frame sequences only. Checked studies attribute under half of the gap to unresolved V genes and leave the rest unexplained. D and trimming were read from the DNA, whereas the V and J calls and clone size are those reported in that table. For this sample the table gives around 6,200 clones, of which about 72% were detected only once. Jointly, the top ten make up 39% of the sample.

Samples with the label H were taken from distinct, geographically separated regions of the hepatocellular carcinoma nodule. Every patient had early-stage hepatocellular carcinoma and received no therapy prior to surgical resection. Sampled areas lacked macroscopic evidence of necrosis or hemorrhage. In a couple of patients, TCR sequencing (ImmunoSeq) was performed on multiple regions. Frozen tissue samples from resection were taken at least 1 cm away from one another. Genomic DNA was isolated from bulk tissue with the DNeasy blood and tissue kit. The chain is encoded by TRBV4-1 joined to TRBJ1-6; 7 nucleotides in the junction match TRBD1. Sequenced here: tumor tissue, sampled before any cancer treatment. This receptor was obtained from a woman between 70 and 85 years old with hepatocellular carcinoma. The nucleotides are TGCGCCAGCAGCCAGCAGGGGGCCTATAATTCACCCCTCCACTTT. The encoded protein is CASSQQGAYNSPLHF.